This passage covers 16 T cell receptor beta chains from one sample sequenced in a study of cytomegalovirus exposure and HLA in healthy donors. Primers for the PCR totalled 60 Vbeta and 13 Jbeta. The protocol was immunoSEQ multiplex PCR, while the TCRdb copy is restricted to in-frame clones and leaves out a portion. The sample features roughly 190,000 clones, with 6.5% in its top ten. The sequenced material came from PBMCs. Receptor source: a man under 40 in good health and CMV-seronegative.

The chain uses TRBV9 and TRBJ2-5; 7 bases line up with TRBD1. The V gene's germline CDR1 is SGDLS and CDR2 YYNGEE. This CDR3 region has 14 residues. J lost 2 bases, V lost 4 bases, and 5 bases had no gene match. The CDR3 nucleotides are TGTGCCAGCAGCTTCCGGGACAGACAAGAGACCCAGTACTTC. It yields the protein CASSFRDRQETQYF.

This chain links TRBV19 with TRBJ2-7; TRBD1 agrees at 10 bases. Trimming cost V 5 bases and J 0 bases; bases outside gene matches: 7. There are 16 residues in the CDR3. Germline values: CDR1 LNHDA, CDR2 SQIVND (reference sequence). CDR3: CASSPRDRGFSYEQYF. The CDR3 DNA follows: TGTGCCAGTAGTCCCCGGGACAGGGGATTCTCCTACGAGCAGTACTTC.

The chain has TRBV7-8 and TRBJ1-6; D not resolved. The CDR3 contains 17 residues. V was clipped by 1 base and J by 7 bases, with 17 bases between them. Germline CDR1 and CDR2: SGHVS and FQNEAQ. DNA for the CDR3: TGTGCCAGCAGCTTAGATCCCACTTCATACGAAAATTCACCCCTCCACTTT. This codes for CASSLDPTSYENSPLHF.

The V gene is TRBV6-5, the J gene TRBJ2-7, with TRBD1 matching over 11 bases. V gave up 4 bases and J gave up 0 bases; unmatched junction bases: 2. Germline loops: CDR1 MNHEY, CDR2 SVGAGI. CDR3 length equals 15 residues. The CDR3 DNA sequence: TGTGCCAGCAGTTGGACAGGGGGCAGCTCCTACGAGCAGTACTTC. Translating it yields CASSWTGGSSYEQYF.

V usage is TRBV27 and J usage is TRBJ1-5; possible D gene TRBD1, 6 bases. V was trimmed by 6 bases and J by 2 bases, leaving 11 bases between them. The CDR3 covers 14 residues. Germline-derived CDR1 and CDR2 are MNHEY and SMNVEV (reference sequence). CDR3 in DNA: TGTGCCAGCAGCCGGGACACTCGCAATCAGCCCCAGCATTTT. Translated: CASSRDTRNQPQHF.

V and J are TRBV7-6 and TRBJ2-7, with TRBD1 matching over 8 bases. The CDR3 consists of 19 residues. After removal of 6 bases from V and 4 bases from J, the junction contained 23 bases not matched to a gene. Germline CDR1 reads SGHVS; CDR2 reads FNYEAQ. The CDR3 reads CASSGPLQDRALRQYEQYF. DNA of the CDR3: TGTGCCAGCAGTGGTCCCCTTCAGGACAGGGCCTTAAGGCAGTACGAGCAGTACTTC.

V gene TRBV7-9 combines with J gene TRBJ1-2, with TRBD1 as a possible D gene (6 bases). CDR1 is SEHNR, CDR2 FQNEAQ, per germline (reference sequence). Trimming took 5 bases from V and 7 from J, leaving 20 bases between them. The CDR3 totals 15 residues. The CDR3 sequence is CASSPTGNRLSGYTF. DNA for the CDR3: TGTGCCAGCAGCCCCACAGGGAACCGTCTATCTGGCTACACCTTC. Together with reference TRBV7-9 and TRBJ1-2, the CDR3 gives the full variable domain: DTGVSQNPRHKITKRGQNVTFRCDPISEHNRLYWYRQTLGQGPEFLTYFQNEAQLEKSRLLSDRFSAERPKGSFSTLEIQRTEQGDSAMYLCASSPTGNRLSGYTFGSGTRLTVV.

This chain uses TRBV12-5 with TRBJ1-2, with D uncertain. Germline V gene lookup returns CDR1 LGHNT and CDR2 FRNRAP. Deletions cut 1 base from V and 2 bases from J, with 11 bases between. This CDR3 spans 15 amino acids. The CDR3 bases are TGTGCTAGTGGTTTGGGCGACTCGTCCAACTATGGCTACACCTTC. Translated, it gives CASGLGDSSNYGYTF.

The chain links TRBV18 to TRBJ1-5; 9 nucleotides align to TRBD1. The CDR3 sequence is 16 residues long. Per germline, CDR1 KGHSH and CDR2 LQKENI. V gave up 2 bases and J gave up 1 base; unmatched junction bases: 3. The CDR3 region is CASSPIGQGSNQPQHF. The CDR3 nucleotides are TGTGCCAGCTCACCAATTGGACAGGGGAGCAATCAGCCCCAGCATTTT.

The V call is TRBV19, the J call TRBJ2-7, with 12 bases fitting TRBD1. CDR1 and CDR2 from the germline V gene are LNHDA and SQIVND (reference sequence). Trimming removed 3 bases from V and 9 bases from J; junction bases left unmatched: 9. The length of the CDR3 is 15 residues. The CDR3 loop is CASSIGTGGAPGQYF. Written as DNA, the CDR3 is TGTGCCAGTAGTATCGGGACAGGGGGCGCCCCCGGGCAGTACTTC.

CDR3 region: CATSLGAGDYEQYF. CDR3 coding DNA: TGTGCCACCTCATTAGGGGCGGGGGACTACGAGCAGTACTTC. This rearrangement joins TRBV19 to TRBJ2-7, with 7 bases fitting TRBD2. There are 14 residues in the CDR3. CDR1 LNHDA and CDR2 SQIVND come from the germline V gene (reference sequence). Germline trimming cut 10 bases from V and 3 bases from J; bases unmatched to any gene: 12.

The chain joins TRBV9 to TRBJ2-3; 10 nucleotides align to TRBD2. The CDR3 is made up of 18 amino acids. The junction had 14 bases not matched to a gene; V was cut back by 3 bases and J by 4 bases. CDR1 is SGDLS, CDR2 YYNGEE, per germline. CDR3 coding DNA: TGTGCCAGCAGCGCCCACCTCCAGCTAGCGGGGGTATCAGATACGCAGTATTTT. It is translated as CASSAHLQLAGVSDTQYF.

The V call is TRBV27, the J call TRBJ2-7; 9 bases align to TRBD1. Germline lookup yields CDR1 MNHEY and CDR2 SMNVEV (reference sequence). V shed 2 bases, J shed 2 bases, and the junction held 4 bases outside the gene matches. The CDR3 has 15 residues. The CDR3 reads CASSLGQGHTYEQYF. Written as DNA, the CDR3 is TGTGCCAGCAGTTTAGGACAGGGGCACACCTACGAGCAGTACTTC.

V and J are TRBV10-1 and TRBJ2-5; 10 bases align to TRBD2. The junction had 8 bases not matched to a gene; V was cut back by 6 bases and J by 1 base. The germline CDR1 and CDR2 sequences are WNHNN and SYGVQD (reference sequence). The CDR3 loop spans 16 amino acids. The CDR3 region has the DNA TGCGCCAGCAGCTTAATAGCGGGGGGCCCCCAAGAGACCCAGTACTTC. It translates to CASSLIAGGPQETQYF.

The J gene is TRBJ1-2, the V gene TRBV7-9, with a weak D call TRBD1 (5 bases). V was cut by 5 bases and J by 8 bases, with 18 bases left in between. The CDR3 sequence is 14 residues long. In germline, CDR1 is SEHNR, CDR2 FQNEAQ (reference sequence). The CDR3 region is CASSPPFGGKGYTF. In DNA, the CDR3 is TGTGCCAGCAGCCCCCCCTTTGGGGGGAAAGGCTACACCTTC.

This chain links TRBV6-6 with TRBJ2-1; TRBD2 matches 9 bases. V lost 6 bases, J lost 7 bases, and 7 bases stayed unmatched. The CDR3 sequence is 14 residues long. Germline CDR1 is MNHNY and CDR2 is SVGAGI (reference sequence). CDR3 sequence (DNA): TGTGCCAGCAGCTTAGCGGGAGCCCGGAATGAGCAGTTCTTC. It specifies CASSLAGARNEQFF.